The 30 T cell receptor beta chains listed next were all sequenced from one sample in a study of OX40 agonist ivuxolimab in advanced cancers. Using immunoSEQ multiplex PCR, the repertoire was profiled, and TCRdb retains in-frame clones only, with some absent. This sample has some 110,000 clones, with just over 90% found just once. This material consisted of CD4+ or CD8+ T cells sorted from blood, taken in a trial of the OX40 agonist ivuxolimab. These receptors were collected from an adult with an advanced solid tumor such as melanoma, head and neck, liver or kidney cancer.

The CDR3: CASSLDAWSTEQFF. The DNA for the CDR3 is TGTGCCAGCAGCTTAGATGCGTGGTCCACTGAGCAGTTCTTC. V usage is TRBV11-2 and J usage is TRBJ2-1, with D unclear. The CDR3 sequence is 14 residues long. The germline V and J ends were trimmed by 0 bases and 9 bases, with 12 bases remaining between them. The germline V gene encodes CDR1 SGHAT and CDR2 FQNNGV.

The CDR3 DNA reads TGTGCCAGCAGCCGCGTGGGCAGCTCCTACGAGCAGTACTTC. Residues: CASSRVGSSYEQYF. The chain employs TRBV7-6 and TRBJ2-7, with no clear D. Germline CDR1 is SGHVS and CDR2 is FNYEAQ. V was cut by 5 bases and J by 0 bases, with 11 bases left in between. The CDR3 is 14 amino acids. The entire variable domain, with the rest obtained from reference TRBV7-6 and TRBJ2-7, is as follows: GAGVSQSPRYKVTKRGQDVALRCDPISGHVSLYWYRQALGQGPEFLTYFNYEAQQDKSGLPNDRFSAERPEGSISTLTIQRTEQRDSAMYRCASSRVGSSYEQYFGPGTRLTVT.

The genes are TRBV4-3 and TRBJ2-2; no clear D. There are 12 residues in the CDR3. Trimming removed 4 bases from V and 4 bases from J, with 4 bases in between. Germline values: CDR1 LGHNA, CDR2 YSLEER. CDR3 bases: TGCGCCAGCAGCCGGGCCACCGGGGAGCTGTTTTTT. Its protein product is CASSRATGELFF.

The rearrangement uses TRBV19 and TRBJ2-6; unclear D gene. V gave up 5 bases and J gave up 4 bases, with 12 bases separating them. From germline, CDR1 is LNHDA and CDR2 SQIVND (reference sequence). The CDR3 runs to 15 residues. CDR3 residues: CASSLLVAGANVLTF. CDR3 nucleotide sequence: TGTGCCAGTAGTTTGCTGGTCGCGGGGGCCAACGTCCTGACTTTC.

V gene TRBV7-8 combines with J gene TRBJ2-7; TRBD2 is a possible D gene (7 bases). Trimming left V 5 bases short and J 2 bases short, with 19 bases between. The germline V gene has CDR1 SGHVS and CDR2 FQNEAQ. The CDR3 contains 16 residues. This CDR3 reads CASSPRGAGIPYEQYF. In DNA form, the CDR3 reads TGTGCCAGCAGCCCCCGGGGGGCGGGGATCCCCTACGAGCAGTACTTC.

The count of this clone is one. The gene calls are TRBV19 and TRBJ2-5; D is unresolved. Trimming removed 5 bases at V and 2 bases at J, with 9 bases between. The CDR3 totals 13 residues. Germline V lookup: CDR1 LNHDA, CDR2 SQIVND (reference sequence). CDR3 region: CASSFRNQETQYF. Written as DNA, the CDR3 is TGTGCCAGTAGTTTCCGGAATCAAGAGACCCAGTACTTC.

The J gene is TRBJ1-5, the V gene TRBV13; 9 positions match TRBD1. The CDR3 loop spans 15 amino acids. Germline V gene sequence: CDR1 PRHDT, CDR2 FYEKMQ (reference sequence). Germline trimming cut 5 bases from V and 5 bases from J; bases unmatched to any gene: 7. The CDR3 region has the DNA TGTGCCAGCAGCAGCAGACGGGACAGGGATCAGCCCCAGCATTTT. Translation: CASSSRRDRDQPQHF.

This clone was detected only once. V is TRBV9 and J is TRBJ2-3, with D hard to call. With 3 bases removed from V and 6 bases from J, the gap between germline ends came to 17 bases. Germline assignment: CDR1 SGDLS and CDR2 YYNGEE. The CDR3 spans 15 residues. In DNA form, the CDR3 reads TGTGCCAGCAGCGCTAGTCCCTTGGTATACGATACGCAGTATTTT. It specifies CASSASPLVYDTQYF.

The J gene is TRBJ2-2, the V gene TRBV11-3; TRBD2 matches at 9 bases. Germline CDR1 and CDR2: SGHNT and YENEEA. The CDR3 is 15 residues long. V dropped 8 bases and J dropped 6; count of bases not matched to a gene: 10. The CDR3 DNA sequence: TGTGCCAGCCGTGCGGCGGGGGGGCCATCCGGGGAGCTGTTTTTT. Amino acids: CASRAAGGPSGELFF.

The rearrangement joins TRBV5-4 to TRBJ2-3; TRBD2 might be the D (7 bases). Trimming took 1 base from V and 2 from J, leaving 14 bases between them. Germline-derived CDR1 and CDR2 are SGHNT and YYREEE (reference sequence). The length of the CDR3 is 16 residues. CDR3 nucleotides: TGTGCCAGCAGCTTGAGTCGGGGGGCGAACACAGATACGCAGTATTTT. Translating gives CASSLSRGANTDTQYF.

V is TRBV5-1 and J is TRBJ2-1; weak D call: TRBD1 (5 bases). V dropped 0 bases and J dropped 3 bases, with 13 bases sitting between them. CDR3 length: 16 residues. Germline CDR1 reads SGHRS; CDR2 reads YFSETQ. For the CDR3, the DNA is TGCGCCAGCAGCTTGGTTTCTGGGGCCTACTACAATGAGCAGTTCTTC. Residues: CASSLVSGAYYNEQFF.

V gene TRBV7-8 combines with J gene TRBJ2-7, with 7 bases matching TRBD1. CDR3 length: 15 residues. Trimming cost V 1 base and J 2 bases; bases outside gene matches: 5. CDR1 is SGHVS, CDR2 FQNEAQ, per germline. CDR3 sequence reads: CASSLGGQQTYEQYF. For the CDR3, the DNA is TGTGCCAGCAGCTTAGGGGGACAGCAGACCTACGAGCAGTACTTC.

The chain joins TRBV7-2 to TRBJ1-6, with 8 bases identical to TRBD1. CDR1 and CDR2 (germline): SGHTA, FQGNSA. The CDR3 sequence is 22 residues long. V was clipped by 0 bases and J by 2 bases; unmatched bases: 18. This CDR3 is CASSLAKVEAGGTGAYNSPLHF. In DNA, the CDR3 is TGTGCCAGCAGCTTAGCAAAGGTGGAGGCAGGGGGCACGGGAGCCTATAATTCACCCCTCCACTTT.

The rearrangement joins TRBV21-1 to TRBJ2-3; the table gives TRBD2 as D, unverified against the DNA. TRBV21-1 is termed a pseudogene. CDR3 length: 18 residues. DNA for the CDR3: TGTGCCAGCAGCAAAAATCTAGCGAGCGAATCATACACAGATACGCAGTATTTT. Its protein is CASSKNLASESYTDTQYF.

V and J are TRBV6-1 and TRBJ1-5; perhaps TRBD1 as D (5 bases). V was shortened by 6 bases and J by 7 bases, with 10 bases between the two germline ends. This CDR3 region has 12 residues. Germline V lookup: CDR1 MNHNS, CDR2 SASEGT. The chain's CDR3 is CASRGVAQPQHF. CDR3 nucleotides: TGTGCCAGCAGGGGGGTAGCACAGCCCCAGCATTTT.

The rearrangement uses TRBV6-5 and TRBJ1-3; D remains ambiguous. This CDR3 has 11 amino acids. V was trimmed by 6 bases and J by 5 bases, leaving 5 bases between them. Per germline, CDR1 MNHEY and CDR2 SVGAGI. The CDR3 nucleotides are TGTGCCAGCAGGGGGAGAAACACCATATATTTT. Translating gives CASRGRNTIYF.

This rearrangement joins TRBV7-2 to TRBJ2-2; tentatively, D is TRBD2 (6 bases). This CDR3 is 15 amino acids long. Germline V gene sequence: CDR1 SGHTA, CDR2 FQGNSA. Deletions cut 5 bases from V and 5 bases from J, with 15 bases between. The CDR3, as DNA: TGTGCCAGCAGCCATTGGAGGACTACAACCGGGGAGCTGTTTTTT. Its protein is CASSHWRTTTGELFF.

This rearrangement joins TRBV13 to TRBJ2-4; TRBD2 matches 10 bases. The CDR3 runs to 19 residues. Germline lookup yields CDR1 PRHDT and CDR2 FYEKMQ (reference sequence). V gave up 1 base and J gave up 0 bases; unmatched junction bases: 9. CDR3 bases: TGTGCCAGCAGCTTAGAAGGTTGGGCTAGCGGGGGAGCCAAAAACATTCAGTACTTC. Translated: CASSLEGWASGGAKNIQYF.

The chain is built from TRBV5-1 and TRBJ2-3, with 7 bases fitting TRBD2. The V gene end was trimmed by 4 bases and the J gene end by 2 bases; junction bases not matched to a gene: 4. The length of the CDR3 is 14 residues. Germline CDR1 is SGHRS and CDR2 is YFSETQ. The CDR3, as DNA: TGCGCCAGCAGCCCAGCGGGGACCACAGATACGCAGTATTTT. Translating it yields CASSPAGTTDTQYF.

The chain joins TRBV30 to TRBJ2-2; D gene ambiguous. Germline V gives CDR1 GTSNPN, CDR2 SVGIG (reference sequence). Trimming removed 3 bases at V and 2 bases at J, with 7 bases between. CDR3 length: 13 amino acids. CDR3 protein: CAWRSHNTGELFF. The CDR3 bases are TGTGCCTGGAGATCCCATAACACCGGGGAGCTGTTTTTT.

The chain has TRBV6-1 and TRBJ1-6, with 7 bases matching TRBD1. V was pared by 7 bases and J by 9 bases, with 9 bases of the junction left unmatched. Germline assignment: CDR1 MNHNS and CDR2 SASEGT. The CDR3 totals 14 residues. CDR3 residues: CASTERGQFSPLHF. The CDR3 DNA is TGTGCCAGCACCGAAAGGGGACAGTTTTCACCCCTCCACTTT.

The chain uses TRBV5-1 and TRBJ2-3, with D tentatively TRBD1 or TRBD2 (6 bases each). V dropped 2 bases and J dropped 0 bases, with 10 bases sitting between them. The CDR3 extends over 15 amino acids. Germline V lookup: CDR1 SGHRS, CDR2 YFSETQ. The CDR3 spells CASSLWGASTDTQYF. The CDR3 nucleotides read TGCGCCAGCAGCTTATGGGGGGCGAGCACAGATACGCAGTATTTT. The full variable domain, with the rest looked up from reference TRBV5-1 and TRBJ2-3, is KAGVTQTPRYLIKTRGQQVTLSCSPISGHRSVSWYQQTPGQGLQFLFEYFSETQRNKGNFPGRFSGRQFSNSRSEMNVSTLELGDSALYLCASSLWGASTDTQYFGPGTRLTVL.

The table lists this clone with a count of one. The genes are TRBV5-4 and TRBJ2-3, with 14 bases identical to TRBD2. CDR3 length equals 17 residues. CDR1 and CDR2 from the germline V gene are SGHNT and YYREEE (reference sequence). The J segment lost 0 bases and the V segment lost 1 base, leaving 1 base of the junction unmatched. CDR3 DNA sequence: TGTGCCAGCAGCTTGCGACTAGCGGGGGGGAGCACAGATACGCAGTATTTT. Protein sequence: CASSLRLAGGSTDTQYF.

This clone was detected once. CDR3: CASSSASETQYF. CDR3 DNA sequence: TGTGCCAGCAGCTCGGCTTCCGAGACCCAGTACTTC. The chain links TRBV5-6 to TRBJ2-5; D unclear. Trimming took 3 bases from V and 5 from J, leaving 8 bases between them. Germline V gene sequence: CDR1 SGHDT, CDR2 YYEEEE. The CDR3 totals 12 residues.

Points on this clone: At one of its ends the junction is not consistent with the germline gene, which may arise from a read error. Additional DNA sequences in this sample encode the identical CDR3. The chain recombines TRBV28 with TRBJ1-2, with TRBD1 as a possible D gene (5 bases). The CDR3 is 13 amino acids. Germline CDR1 and CDR2: MDHEN and SYDVKM. For the CDR3, the DNA is TGCGCCAGCAGTTCTTCCAGGGCCTATGGCTACACCTTC. This codes for CASSSSRAYGYTF.

This clone occurred once. This sequence joins TRBV5-4 and TRBJ2-3; TRBD2 matches at 14 bases. The CDR3 spans 19 residues. Germline lookup yields CDR1 SGHNT and CDR2 YYREEE (reference sequence). The V gene end was trimmed by 0 bases and the J gene end by 2 bases; junction bases not matched to a gene: 8. The CDR3 DNA reads as TGTGCCAGCAGCTTGGAAGGACTAGCGGGGGGAGAAAACACAGATACGCAGTATTTT. Translated: CASSLEGLAGGENTDTQYF. The full variable domain, rest sourced from reference TRBV5-4 and TRBJ2-3, is ETGVTQSPTHLIKTRGQQVTLRCSSQSGHNTVSWYQQALGQGPQFIFQYYREEENGRGNFPPRFSGLQFPNYSSELNVNALELDDSALYLCASSLEGLAGGENTDTQYFGPGTRLTVL.

The J gene is TRBJ1-5, the V gene TRBV19; D gene ambiguous. This CDR3 has 13 amino acids. From germline, CDR1 is LNHDA and CDR2 SQIVND (reference sequence). Trimming took 5 bases from V and 4 from J, leaving 9 bases between them. The CDR3 sequence: CASSRTKNQPQHF. The CDR3 nucleotides read TGTGCCAGTAGTCGGACCAAAAATCAGCCCCAGCATTTT.

The chain uses TRBV28 and TRBJ2-5, with 8 bases matching TRBD1. The germline CDR1 and CDR2 sequences are MDHEN and SYDVKM. The CDR3 length is 14 residues. The ends lost 4 bases at V and 3 bases at J; junction bases unmatched: 4. Here the CDR3 reads CASSSLDREETQYF. The CDR3 DNA reads TGTGCCAGCAGTTCACTGGACAGGGAAGAGACCCAGTACTTC.

The chain couples TRBV6-1 to TRBJ2-5; D unresolved. Germline V gene data show CDR1 as MNHNS and CDR2 as SASEGT. This CDR3 spans 13 amino acids. V was cut by 4 bases and J by 5 bases, with 11 bases left in between. The CDR3 loop is CASSVLLGETQYF. CDR3 sequence (DNA): TGTGCCAGCAGTGTTCTTCTGGGGGAGACCCAGTACTTC.

On this clone itself: Other DNA sequences in the same sample also yield this CDR3. The chain uses TRBV5-1 and TRBJ2-2; D ambiguous. The germline V gene encodes CDR1 SGHRS and CDR2 YFSETQ. V lost 2 bases, J lost 6 bases, and 8 bases lay in between. This CDR3 has 13 amino acids. This chain's CDR3 is CASSFNGAGELFF. The CDR3 DNA reads as TGCGCCAGCAGCTTTAACGGTGCCGGGGAGCTGTTTTTT.